A selection of T cell receptor beta chains follows, all from one sample in a study of blood T cells in healthy people across ages. TCRdb re-derived calls from the 5' RACE reads in MiXCR, one entry per CDR3 protein. This repertoire shows under 1,100,000 distinct CDR3 sequences, approximately 25% found once; its top ten account for around 0.75%. These data also formed part of another study, on T cells of mothers and their children.

Input material: blood. The origin of the receptors is a girl aged 2-10 years in good health. The CDR3 runs from the conserved cysteine through the conserved F or W. A D gene is named only where the DNA matches it firmly. Clone size is given for some rows only: seen once, a few or many times, or a class if the clone is expanded.

>TRBV20-1|TRBJ2-1|few|TRBD2
TGCAGTGCTAGAGATCTACTAGCGGGGTTGGCTGAGCAGTTCTTC
CSARDLLAGLAEQFF
>TRBV7-6|TRBJ1-3|few|-
TGTGCCAGCAGCTTAAAAATATCTACCTCTGGAAACACCATATATTTT
CASSLKISTSGNTIYF
>TRBV5-6|TRBJ2-7|-|-
TGTGCCAGCAGCTTGCGGAGCAGCATTTACGAGCAGTACTTC
CASSLRSSIYEQYF
>TRBV10-2|TRBJ1-2|-|-
TGCGCCAGCACTGAGCAAGAAGGACAGCCATATGGCTACACCTTC
CASTEQEGQPYGYTF
>TRBV29-1|TRBJ2-5|few|-
TGCAGCGTTAAGCGGAACCAAGAGACCCAGTACTTC
CSVKRNQETQYF
>TRBV10-3|TRBJ2-1|once|TRBD2
TGTGCCATCAGTGGACTAGCGGAGTACAATGAGCAGTTCTTC
CAISGLAEYNEQFF
>TRBV29-1|TRBJ2-5|-|-
TGCAGCGTTGAAGGACATCCAGGGGAGACCCAGTACTTC
CSVEGHPGETQYF
>TRBV9|TRBJ2-1|-|-
TGTGCCAGCAGCGAGAAGGGGCGGACAGACAATGAGCAGTTCTTC
CASSEKGRTDNEQFF
>TRBV20-1|TRBJ2-7|-|TRBD2
TGCAGTGCTGGGACTAGCGGGAGGGGATCCTACGAGCAGTACTTC
CSAGTSGRGSYEQYF
>TRBV20-1|TRBJ1-5|-|TRBD1
TGCAGTGCTAGAGAGGAGACAGGGGCAATGTATAGCAATCAGCCCCAGCATTTT
CSAREETGAMYSNQPQHF
>TRBV11-1|TRBJ2-1|-|-
TGTGCCAGCAGCCTGTGGGACACCAACAATGAGCAGTTCTTC
CASSLWDTNNEQFF
>TRBV11-2|TRBJ1-4|-|-
TGTGCCAGCAGCTACCAACCGGAGGGCTTGAGCGAAAAACTGTTTTTT
CASSYQPEGLSEKLFF
>TRBV28|TRBJ2-1|-|-
TGTGCCAGCAGTTTTGGGGCTGACCGCGGCTCCTACAATGAGCAGTTCTTC
CASSFGADRGSYNEQFF
>TRBV5-1|TRBJ2-5|few|-
TGCGCCAGCAGCCTCCAAGAAGGGGCCCAGTACTTC
CASSLQEGAQYF
>TRBV20-1|TRBJ1-3|few|-
TGCAGTGCTTACAACGCCGCGGATGGAAACACCATATATTTT
CSAYNAADGNTIYF
>TRBV6-1|TRBJ2-5|few|-
TGTGCCAGCAGTGAGTACAGGGCGGGGGAGACCCAGTACTTC
CASSEYRAGETQYF
>TRBV7-3|TRBJ1-6|few|-
TGTGCCAGCAGCTCAGGACCTAATTCACCCCTCCACTTT
CASSSGPNSPLHF
>TRBV27|TRBJ2-7|-|TRBD2
TGTGCCAGCAGTTTATCCGGGACTACGTGGGAGCAGTACTTC
CASSLSGTTWEQYF
>TRBV20-1|TRBJ2-1|few|TRBD2
TGCAGTGCTAGAGATCCGGGACTATCCTACAATGAGCAGTTCTTC
CSARDPGLSYNEQFF
>TRBV29-1|TRBJ1-2|-|-
TGCAGCGTCCAGTGGAACTATGGCTACACCTTC
CSVQWNYGYTF
>TRBV2|TRBJ2-1|-|TRBD1
TGTGCCAGCAGTGATCCCACAGGGGCGGATTACAATGAGCAGTTCTTC
CASSDPTGADYNEQFF
>TRBV6-2/TRBV6-3|TRBJ2-3|few|-
TGTGCCAGCAGCCACGTTGAACCTACTTTTACATCGTTCGCAGATACGCAGTATTTT
CASSHVEPTFTSFADTQYF
>TRBV19|TRBJ2-1|-|-
TGTGCCAGTAGTAAAGGGGACGTAAATGAGCAGTTCTTC
CASSKGDVNEQFF
>TRBV9|TRBJ2-5|few|TRBD2
TGTGCCAGCAGCGTCGGGACTAGCGGGGTTCAAGAGACCCAGTACTTC
CASSVGTSGVQETQYF
>TRBV29-1|TRBJ2-1|few|-
TGCAGCGTTGAAGTCGGTCAGGCGAACAATGAGCAGTTCTTC
CSVEVGQANNEQFF
>TRBV12-3/TRBV12-4|TRBJ1-6|-|TRBD1
TGTGCCAGCCAAGGACAGGGAGCTTCACCCCTCCACTTT
CASQGQGASPLHF
>TRBV7-9|TRBJ2-3|-|-
TGTGCCAGCAGCTTATTGGACGGCACAGATACGCAGTATTTT
CASSLLDGTDTQYF
>TRBV29-1|TRBJ1-4|few|TRBD1
TGCAGCGTTGAAGATTTTCATCGAGACAGGGATTTGGCAACTAATGAAAAACTGTTTTTT
CSVEDFHRDRDLATNEKLFF
>TRBV20-1|TRBJ2-7|-|-
TGCAGTGCTAACGACTACGAGCAGTACTTC
CSANDYEQYF
>TRBV27|TRBJ1-1|-|-
TGTGCCAGCAGATCGGCCGGGGGCGTCACTGAAGCTTTCTTT
CASRSAGGVTEAFF
>TRBV27|TRBJ1-3|few|-
TGTGCCAGCAGTATTTCCCCGAGGGGAGCGGGAAACACCATATATTTT
CASSISPRGAGNTIYF
>TRBV5-4|TRBJ2-6|few|-
TGTGCCAGCAGCTATGGACCGAGCTCTGGGGCCAACGTCCTGACTTTC
CASSYGPSSGANVLTF
>TRBV7-9|TRBJ1-4|-|-
TGTGCCAGCAGTCCCCGAGACGGGGGTGTTGAAAAACTGTTTTTT
CASSPRDGGVEKLFF
>TRBV27|TRBJ1-2|-|-
TGTGCCCGCAGTTTATTGGGAGGGGTCGACGGCTACACCTTC
CARSLLGGVDGYTF
>TRBV20-1|TRBJ2-5|many|-
TGCAGTGCTACAGCGGTCCAAGAGACCCAGTACTTC
CSATAVQETQYF
>TRBV7-2|TRBJ2-3|-|-
TGTGCCAGCAAATGGGGCCCCACAGATACGCAGTATTTT
CASKWGPTDTQYF
>TRBV20-1|TRBJ1-5|-|-
TGCAGTGCTAGAGAAGGTTATCAGCCCCAGCATTTT
CSAREGYQPQHF
>TRBV7-9|TRBJ1-2|few|-
TGTGCCAGCAGCTCGGCAGCGAACTATGGCTACACCTTC
CASSSAANYGYTF
>TRBV6-5|TRBJ2-3|-|-
TGTGCCAGCAGTGCCCCGACAGATACGCAGTATTTT
CASSAPTDTQYF
>TRBV6-1|TRBJ2-1|-|-
TGTGCCAGCATTGACGAGGGATTAGGGAATAATGAGCAGTTCTTC
CASIDEGLGNNEQFF
>TRBV14|TRBJ2-7|-|-
TGTGCCAGCAGCCAATTGGCAACCTACGAGCAGTACTTC
CASSQLATYEQYF
>TRBV6-1|TRBJ1-1|few|TRBD1
TGTGCCAGCCTAGGCGGGACAGGGTATGAAGCTTTCTTT
CASLGGTGYEAFF
>TRBV29-1|TRBJ1-1|few|-
TGCAGCGGTGGGTCCACTGAAGCTTTCTTT
CSGGSTEAFF
>TRBV6-5|TRBJ1-4|-|-
TGTGCCAGCAGTACAATTACAGACGGGACGAAGCTGTTTTTT
CASSTITDGTKLFF
>TRBV25-1|TRBJ1-1|-|-
TGTGCCAGCAGAGAAGTAGCTAACACTGAAGCTTTCTTT
CASREVANTEAFF
>TRBV11-2|TRBJ1-4|-|-
TGTGCCAGCAGCCCCTTAAGGACGGGCCTTAATGAAAAACTGTTTTTT
CASSPLRTGLNEKLFF
>TRBV5-1|TRBJ2-1|-|TRBD2
TGCGCCAGTAAGCGGGAGGGGGTTGAGCAGTTCTTC
CASKREGVEQFF
>TRBV9|TRBJ2-5|-|TRBD2
TGTGCCAGCAGCGGTGCTCTAGCGGGGGCTAGAGAGACCCAGTACTTC
CASSGALAGARETQYF
>TRBV28|TRBJ2-7|-|TRBD2
TGTGCCAGCAGTTACTTCCGACTAGCGGGAGCGAGGGAGCAGTACTTC
CASSYFRLAGAREQYF
>TRBV4-1|TRBJ1-1|few|-
TGCGCCAGCAGCCAAGCTTTCACCGAAGCTTTCTTT
CASSQAFTEAFF
>TRBV20-1|TRBJ2-7|few|TRBD1
TGCAGTGCTATCGACCTGGGACAGGGGAAGAGCGAGCAGTACTTC
CSAIDLGQGKSEQYF
>TRBV20-1|TRBJ2-1|-|TRBD2
TGCAGTGCTAGAGATTGGGCGGGAGGTACCATCTACAATGAGCAGTTCTTC
CSARDWAGGTIYNEQFF
>TRBV7-2|TRBJ2-3|-|TRBD2
TGTGCCAGCAGCTTAGTAGCGGGGGACGATACGCAGTATTTT
CASSLVAGDDTQYF